This T cell receptor (beta chain) was captured by sequencing in a study of CD8+ T cells in alopecia areata. As for the study in general: Treated patients swallowed 5 to 10 mg of oral tofacitinib twice daily. Dosing with tofacitinib proceeded for 6 to 18 months, followed by 6 months off drug.

The sequencing template was cDNA reverse transcribed from extracted RNA. Profiling relied on immunoSEQ multiplex PCR, and the TCRdb table lists in-frame clones only, not all of them. The data contain 150,000 or so clones, 75% to 90% of them singletons. Researchers took lesional scalp punch biopsies and peripheral blood from people who were alopecia areata patients. The germline V and J ends were trimmed by 2 bases and 4 bases, with 14 bases remaining between them. The germline V gene encodes CDR1 LGHNA and CDR2 YNFKEQ. The CDR3 length is 16 residues. V is TRBV4-2 and J is TRBJ2-2, with a tentative D call TRBD2 (6 bases). Here the sequenced sample was CD8+ T cells sorted from blood, taken at week 0. This receptor was obtained from a human donor with alopecia areata. The CDR3 reads CASSQSRDFFTGELFF. In DNA, the CDR3 is TGTGCCAGCAGCCAATCGCGGGACTTCTTCACCGGGGAGCTGTTTTTT.